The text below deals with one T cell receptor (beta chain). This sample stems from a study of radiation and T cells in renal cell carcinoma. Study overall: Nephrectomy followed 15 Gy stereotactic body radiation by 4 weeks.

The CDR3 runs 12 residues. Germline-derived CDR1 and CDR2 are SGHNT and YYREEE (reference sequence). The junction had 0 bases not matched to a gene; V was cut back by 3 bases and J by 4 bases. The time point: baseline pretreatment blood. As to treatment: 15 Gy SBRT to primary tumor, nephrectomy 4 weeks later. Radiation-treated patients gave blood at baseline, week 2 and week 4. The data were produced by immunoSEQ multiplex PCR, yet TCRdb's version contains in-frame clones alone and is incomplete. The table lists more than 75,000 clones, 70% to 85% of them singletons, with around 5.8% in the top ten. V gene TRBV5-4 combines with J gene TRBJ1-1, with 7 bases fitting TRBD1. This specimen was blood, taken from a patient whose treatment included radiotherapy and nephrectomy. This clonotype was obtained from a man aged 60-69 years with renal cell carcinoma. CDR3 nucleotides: TGTGCCAGCAGCTCAGGGGGCACTGAAGCTTTCTTT. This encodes CASSSGGTEAFF.